The clone carrying this TCR beta chain was counted only a few times. Its target is unknown. This sample is part of a study of T-cell memory formation after mild COVID-19. The overall study: Clustering of TCRs was largely donor specific. Broader study findings: A subset of responding clones appeared in pre-infection memory, suggesting cross-reactive memory joined. Whether day 37 second-wave clones are SARS-CoV-2-specific was not confirmed.

CDR3 length: 15 residues. The V gene's germline CDR1 is LGHNA and CDR2 YNFKEQ. V lost 5 bases and J lost 2; bases outside the gene matches: 7. TCR alpha and TCR beta cDNA libraries carrying sample barcodes and UMIs were produced by 5'RACE using constant-segment primers. TCRdb reprocessed the 5' RACE reads with MiXCR, giving one entry per CDR3 protein. The sample contains hundreds of thousands of distinct CDR3 sequences, 20% to 25% of which appear only once. The chain recombines TRBV4-2 with TRBJ2-7, with 9 positions matching TRBD2. The sequenced material came from PBMCs or a T cell subset sorted from them (not recorded which). The source is an adult woman who had mild COVID-19 (a few samples of this study predate the infection). Cell type and time point are not known. CDR3 protein: CASSGIAGETYEQYF. The CDR3 DNA is TGTGCCAGCAGCGGTATAGCGGGAGAAACCTACGAGCAGTACTTC.